These 10 T cell receptor beta chains originate from one sample sequenced in a study of human T cells and chemical hapten exposure. TCRdb re-called the RACE reads through MiXCR, storing one row per CDR3 protein. The sample yields some 180,000 distinct CDR3 sequences, about 22% seen once. The time point: patch test 1, 2 weeks after DPC sensitization. Described treatment: therapeutic diphenylcyclopropenone sensitization with weekly scalp DPC. This specimen consisted of whole blood, obtained in connection with sensitization to the hapten diphenylcyclopropenone (DPC). These receptors came from a woman aged 45-65 years with alopecia areata. Some clones in this sample may be carry-over from other donors' samples.

The rearrangement links TRBV14 to TRBJ2-1, with a tentative D call TRBD2 (5 bases). This CDR3 region has 19 residues. Germline values: CDR1 SGHDN, CDR2 FVKESK. V gave up 1 base and J gave up 0 bases, with 19 bases separating them. CDR3 sequence: CASSQAPVSSGGSYNEQFF. CDR3 in DNA: TGTGCCAGCAGCCAAGCTCCGGTGTCGTCAGGAGGCTCCTACAATGAGCAGTTCTTC.

This clonotype showed up many times. The genes are TRBV29-1 and TRBJ2-1, with no clear D. Trimming took 6 bases from V and 7 from J, leaving 13 bases between them. Germline-derived CDR1 and CDR2 are SQVTM and ANQGSEA. The CDR3 sequence is 12 residues long. The DNA of the CDR3 is TGCAGCGTAAACCCAGGTGGGAATGAGCAGTTCTTC. It is translated as CSVNPGGNEQFF.

This clonotype was observed a handful of times. The rearrangement uses TRBV7-9 and TRBJ2-6; a possible D gene is TRBD1 (5 bases). The CDR3 loop spans 17 amino acids. Germline V lookup: CDR1 SEHNR, CDR2 FQNEAQ (reference sequence). V lost 3 bases and J 1 base, leaving 13 bases between the germline ends. CDR3 sequence (DNA): TGTGCCAGCAGCTTGGGTCCAGGGCTATCTGGGGCCAACGTCCTGACTTTC. Residues: CASSLGPGLSGANVLTF. Together with reference TRBV7-9 and TRBJ2-6, the CDR3 gives the full variable domain: DTGVSQNPRHKITKRGQNVTFRCDPISEHNRLYWYRQTLGQGPEFLTYFQNEAQLEKSRLLSDRFSAERPKGSFSTLEIQRTEQGDSAMYLCASSLGPGLSGANVLTFGAGSRLTVL.

The chain uses TRBV29-1 and TRBJ2-5; TRBD1 agrees at 8 bases. V lost 4 bases and J lost 4; bases outside the gene matches: 2. Germline CDR1 SQVTM, CDR2 ANQGSEA. The CDR3 has 12 amino acids. CDR3 in amino acids: CSVGQGRETQYF. CDR3 sequence (DNA): TGCAGCGTTGGACAGGGGCGAGAGACCCAGTACTTC.

The CDR3 nucleotides read TGCAGTGCTAGCTTTTCGACGGATAGCAATCAGCCCCAGCATTTT. Protein product: CSASFSTDSNQPQHF. The chain couples TRBV20-1 to TRBJ1-5; D remains unclear. V was pared by 3 bases and J by 0 bases, with 12 bases between. The CDR3 length is 15 residues. Germline loops: CDR1 DFQATT, CDR2 SNEGSKA (reference sequence).

The chain is built from TRBV12-3 or TRBV12-4 and TRBJ1-5, with 7 bases lining up with TRBD1. J was trimmed by 7 bases and V by 2 bases; bases with no gene match: 5. The CDR3 totals 14 residues. The CDR3 DNA follows: TGTGCCAGCAGTTTATCGGGACAGAAACAGCCCCAGCATTTT. Encoded protein: CASSLSGQKQPQHF.

The chain joins TRBV20-1 to TRBJ2-1; unclear D gene. The CDR3 totals 15 residues. The ends were cut back, 3 bases at V and 0 bases at J, with 12 bases in the middle. Germline CDR1 DFQATT, CDR2 SNEGSKA (reference sequence). The CDR3 here is CSASSASLSYNEQFF. The CDR3 coding sequence is TGCAGTGCTAGTTCGGCTTCACTCTCCTACAATGAGCAGTTCTTC.

The chain is built from TRBV24-1 and TRBJ1-1; TRBD1 matches at 12 bases. The junction had 10 bases not matched to a gene; V was cut back by 1 base and J by 8 bases. The CDR3 sequence is 17 residues long. In germline, CDR1 is KGHDR, CDR2 SFDVKD. The CDR3 bases are TGTGCCACCAGTGATTTCGAGGGACAGGGGGCGGGGGGGGAAGCTTTCTTT. It codes for CATSDFEGQGAGGEAFF.

The CDR3 reads CASSPTGSNTEAFF. CDR3 nucleotide sequence: TGTGCCAGCAGCCCGACAGGGAGCAACACTGAAGCTTTCTTT. This sequence joins TRBV16 and TRBJ1-1, with TRBD1 matching over 7 bases. Germline CDR1 and CDR2: KGHSY and FQNENV. This CDR3 comprises 14 residues. Unmatched junction bases numbered 4, after V lost 4 bases and J lost 2 bases.

This clonotype was detected only a few times. The V and J genes are TRBV6-2 or TRBV6-3 and TRBJ2-1, with 7 bases matching TRBD2. The germline V gene has CDR1 MNHEY and CDR2 SVGEGT. The J segment lost 4 bases and the V segment lost 2 bases, leaving 8 bases of the junction unmatched. The CDR3 is 16 residues long. The CDR3 protein is CASSYRGRATYNEQFF. Written as DNA, the CDR3 is TGTGCCAGCAGTTACCGGGGGAGGGCCACTTACAATGAGCAGTTCTTC.